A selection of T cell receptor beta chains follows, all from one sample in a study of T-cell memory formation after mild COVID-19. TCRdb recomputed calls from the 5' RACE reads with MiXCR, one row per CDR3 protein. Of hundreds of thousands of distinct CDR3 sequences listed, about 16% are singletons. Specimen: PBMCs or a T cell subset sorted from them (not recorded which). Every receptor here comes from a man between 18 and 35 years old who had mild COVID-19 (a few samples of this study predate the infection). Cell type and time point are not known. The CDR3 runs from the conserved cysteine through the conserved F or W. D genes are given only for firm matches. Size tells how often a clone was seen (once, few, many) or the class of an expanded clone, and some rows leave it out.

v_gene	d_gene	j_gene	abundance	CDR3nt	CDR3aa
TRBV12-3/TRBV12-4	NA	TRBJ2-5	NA	TGTGCCAGCAGTTCAACGACTGTGCTCGAGACCCAGTACTTC	CASSSTTVLETQYF
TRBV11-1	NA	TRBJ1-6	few	TGTGCCAGCAGCTCCTATGACGGGATCTATTCACCCCTCCACTTT	CASSSYDGIYSPLHF
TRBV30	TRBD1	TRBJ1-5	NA	TGTGCCTGGAATCGTCCCGGGACAGGGATCCATCAGCCCCAGCATTTT	CAWNRPGTGIHQPQHF
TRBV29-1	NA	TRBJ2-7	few	TGCAGCGTAGAACAGGACTACGAGCAGTACTTC	CSVEQDYEQYF
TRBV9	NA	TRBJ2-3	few	TGTGCCAGCAGCGTAGGGGGACTTCATACGCAGTATTTT	CASSVGGLHTQYF
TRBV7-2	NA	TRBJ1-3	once	TGTGCCAGCAGCTTAACGGGTGGAGCGGACTTCTCTGGAAACACCATATATTTT	CASSLTGGADFSGNTIYF
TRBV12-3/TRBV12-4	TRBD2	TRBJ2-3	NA	TGTGCCAGCAGTCGACTAGCGGGGGGGCGGAGCACAGATACGCAGTATTTT	CASSRLAGGRSTDTQYF
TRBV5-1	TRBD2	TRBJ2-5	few	TGCGCCACCGGCCCCGGGACTAGCGGGGGAGAGACCCAGTACTTC	CATGPGTSGGETQYF
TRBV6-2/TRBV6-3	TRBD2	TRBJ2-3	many	TGTGCCAGCAGTGCAACGGGACTAGTCCCAGATACGCAGTATTTT	CASSATGLVPDTQYF
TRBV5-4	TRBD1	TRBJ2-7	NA	TGTGCCAGCAGCCCCCCGGGACAGGGGGCTCCCTACGAGCAGTACTTC	CASSPPGQGAPYEQYF